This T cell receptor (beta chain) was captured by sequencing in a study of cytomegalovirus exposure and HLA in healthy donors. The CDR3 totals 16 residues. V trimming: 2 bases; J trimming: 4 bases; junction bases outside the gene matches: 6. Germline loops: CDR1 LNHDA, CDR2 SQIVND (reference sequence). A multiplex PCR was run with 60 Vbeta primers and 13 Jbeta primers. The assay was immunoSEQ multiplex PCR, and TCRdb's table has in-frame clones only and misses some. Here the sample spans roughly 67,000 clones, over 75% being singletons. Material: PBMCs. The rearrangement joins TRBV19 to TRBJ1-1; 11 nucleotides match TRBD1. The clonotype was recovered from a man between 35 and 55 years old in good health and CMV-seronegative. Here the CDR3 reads CASSIISGQGGTEAFF. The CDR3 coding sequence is TGTGCCAGTAGTATAATTTCGGGACAGGGGGGCACTGAAGCTTTCTTT. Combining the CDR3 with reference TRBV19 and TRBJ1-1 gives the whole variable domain DGGITQSPKYLFRKEGQNVTLSCEQNLNHDAMYWYRQDPGQGLRLIYYSQIVNDFQKGDIAEGYSVSREKKESFPLTVTSAQKNPTAFYLCASSIISGQGGTEAFFGQGTRLTVV.